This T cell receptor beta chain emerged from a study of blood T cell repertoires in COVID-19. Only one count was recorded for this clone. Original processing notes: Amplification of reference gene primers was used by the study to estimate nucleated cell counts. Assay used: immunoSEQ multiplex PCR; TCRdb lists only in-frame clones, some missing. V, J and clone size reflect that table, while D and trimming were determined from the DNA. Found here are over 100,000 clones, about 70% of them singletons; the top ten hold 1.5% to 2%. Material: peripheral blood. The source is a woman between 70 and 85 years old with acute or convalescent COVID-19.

In nucleotides, the CDR3 is TGCGCCAGCAGCTCGGACGGCGGGGTCGGTGAGACCCAGTACTTC. Amino acids: CASSSDGGVGETQYF. The chain couples TRBV5-1 to TRBJ2-5; possible D gene TRBD2, 6 bases. CDR3 size: 15 residues. Trimming removed 3 bases from V and 5 bases from J, with 17 bases in between. In germline, CDR1 is SGHRS, CDR2 YFSETQ.